The entry that follows covers one T cell receptor beta chain sequence. What it binds is not known. CDR1 is SGHTA, CDR2 FQGTGA, per germline. There are 13 residues in the CDR3. V gave up 5 bases and J gave up 6 bases, with 11 bases separating them. Via MiXCR, TCRdb re-called the 5' RACE reads, giving one row per CDR3 protein. The sample has 200,000 to 250,000 distinct CDR3 sequences; about a sixth are singletons. The data were obtained in a study of CD8 T cells in ankylosing spondylitis. Study-level points and caveats: In ankylosing spondylitis blood, a motif of roughly eight highly homologous TCR beta variants appeared characteristic.

Material for sequencing was blood, either unsorted or a sorted T cell fraction (not recorded which). The source is a male donor with ankylosing spondylitis. The rearrangement links TRBV7-3 to TRBJ2-1; D may be TRBD1 (5 bases). The CDR3 sequence: CASSAQGFNEQFF. The CDR3 region has the DNA TGTGCCAGCAGCGCCCAGGGTTTCAATGAGCAGTTCTTC.